One sample yielded the 18 T cell receptor beta chains listed below, sequenced in a study of blood T cell repertoires in COVID-19. TCRdb's copy holds only in-frame clones and misses some; the assay was immunoSEQ multiplex PCR. Among 140,000 to 150,000 clones listed, 65% to 85% were seen once. The sequenced sample was peripheral blood. All receptors come from a man in his fifties with active or convalescent COVID-19.

J is TRBJ2-2 and V is TRBV21-1; TRBD2, as called in the table, went unchecked against the DNA. TRBV21-1 is noted as a pseudogene. The CDR3 has 19 residues. In nucleotides, the CDR3 is TGTGCCAGCAGCAAAGCCGGGGCGGGACTAGCGGGAGGGTGCGGGGAGCTGTTTTTT. This translates into CASSKAGAGLAGGCGELFF.

The rearrangement uses TRBV10-2 and TRBJ1-2, with TRBD1 as a possible D gene (6 bases). Germline V gene sequence: CDR1 WSHSY, CDR2 SAAADI. Trimming removed 6 bases at V and 4 bases at J, with 12 bases between. The CDR3 is 13 residues long. The CDR3 bases are TGCGCCAGCAGACTAGGGGGTTCCTATGGCTACACCTTC. Protein sequence: CASRLGGSYGYTF.

The V and J genes are TRBV19 and TRBJ2-1, with a possible D match to TRBD1 (5 bases). The CDR3 is 13 amino acids. Germline V gene data show CDR1 as LNHDA and CDR2 as SQIVND (reference sequence). V lost 4 bases and J 4 bases, leaving 8 bases between the germline ends. CDR3 sequence (DNA): TGTGCCAGTAGTACATCAGGGTACAATGAGCAGTTCTTC. Its translation is CASSTSGYNEQFF.

This clone was seen a handful of times. The chain combines TRBV7-9 with TRBJ2-1; TRBD1 agrees at 10 bases. J gave up 15 bases and V 3 bases, and 8 bases lay outside the gene matches. The CDR3 contains 13 residues. Germline loops: CDR1 SEHNR, CDR2 FQNEAQ (reference sequence). The CDR3 is CASSFGWGQGWFF. CDR3 DNA sequence: TGTGCCAGCAGCTTCGGGTGGGGACAGGGGTGGTTCTTC.

This clone was seen a few times. This chain links TRBV28 with TRBJ2-7, with 10 bases fitting TRBD1. Germline V gives CDR1 MDHEN, CDR2 SYDVKM. Trimming cost V 5 bases and J 5 bases; bases outside gene matches: 9. The CDR3 consists of 15 residues. The CDR3 bases are TGTGCCAGCAGTCCCCTCCGGGACAGGGGACACGAGCAGTACTTC. Amino acids: CASSPLRDRGHEQYF.

This sequence joins TRBV6-4 and TRBJ1-5; a weak D match, TRBD1 (5 bases). The V gene's germline CDR1 is MRHNA and CDR2 SNTAGT. V dropped 5 bases and J dropped 7 bases, with 15 bases sitting between them. This CDR3 has 14 residues. CDR3 DNA: TGTGCCAGCAGTCCCTCGGGGACTGGACAGCCCCAGCATTTT. Translating it yields CASSPSGTGQPQHF.

This sequence joins TRBV2 and TRBJ1-1; TRBD1 matches 7 bases. CDR1 and CDR2 (germline): SNHLY, FYNNEI. Trimming cost V 5 bases and J 0 bases; bases outside gene matches: 9. The length of the CDR3 is 16 residues. DNA for the CDR3: TGTGCCAGCAGTTTACAGGGGTTTGAGATGAACACTGAAGCTTTCTTT. Its protein product is CASSLQGFEMNTEAFF.

This clone has a handful of counts. This chain uses TRBV11-3 with TRBJ2-1, with TRBD1 matching 8 bases. Looked up from germline, CDR1 is SGHNT and CDR2 is YENEEA. The junction had 6 bases not matched to a gene; V was cut back by 5 bases and J by 0 bases. The CDR3 spans 16 residues. The DNA of the CDR3 is TGTGCCAGCAGCACGACAGGGGCGAGCTCCTACAATGAGCAGTTCTTC. Its protein product is CASSTTGASSYNEQFF.

V usage is TRBV6-2 or TRBV6-3 and J usage is TRBJ2-1; 12 bases match TRBD1. J lost 2 bases, V lost 6 bases, and 2 bases had no gene match. The CDR3 is made up of 15 amino acids. Per germline, CDR1 MNHEY and CDR2 SVGEGT. The CDR3 here is CASSRDRGPYNEQFF. In nucleotides, the CDR3 is TGTGCCAGCAGCCGGGACAGGGGGCCCTACAATGAGCAGTTCTTC.

For this clone: This sample also contains other DNA sequences that code for the same CDR3. This chain connects TRBV9 to TRBJ2-7, with D possibly TRBD1 on 6 matching bases. This CDR3 contains 12 residues. V was pared by 0 bases and J by 6 bases, with 7 bases between. From germline, CDR1 is SGDLS and CDR2 YYNGEE. The CDR3 spells CASSVGGGEQYF. The CDR3 DNA is TGTGCCAGCAGCGTAGGAGGGGGCGAGCAGTACTTC. The full variable domain, with the rest looked up from reference TRBV9 and TRBJ2-7, is DSGVTQTPKHLITATGQRVTLRCSPRSGDLSVYWYQQSLDQGLQFLIQYYNGEERAKGNILERFSAQQFPDLHSELNLSSLELGDSALYFCASSVGGGEQYFGPGTRLTVT.

This rearrangement joins TRBV7-3 to TRBJ2-1, with 10 bases fitting TRBD1. The CDR3 consists of 16 residues. The germline gives CDR1 SGHTA, CDR2 FQGTGA. Unmatched junction bases numbered 8, after V lost 5 bases and J lost 4 bases. The CDR3 DNA reads as TGTGCCAGCAGCCCGACAGGGGGCGCCGGGTACAATGAGCAGTTCTTC. Amino acids: CASSPTGGAGYNEQFF. Full variable domain (remainder filled in from reference TRBV7-3 and TRBJ2-1): GAGVSQTPSNKVTEKGKYVELRCDPISGHTALYWYRQSLGQGPEFLIYFQGTGAADDSGLPNDRFFAVRPEGSVSTLKIQRTERGDSAVYLCASSPTGGAGYNEQFFGPGTRLTVL.

This clone was seen a handful of times. The rearrangement uses TRBV10-2 and TRBJ2-1, with TRBD1 matching 9 bases. This CDR3 spans 15 amino acids. The V gene end was trimmed by 2 bases and the J gene end by 6 bases; junction bases not matched to a gene: 5. Germline CDR1 and CDR2: WSHSY and SAAADI. The CDR3 sequence: CASSEGGTGSNEQFF. The CDR3 nucleotides read TGCGCCAGCAGTGAGGGAGGGACAGGGTCCAATGAGCAGTTCTTC.

The V call is TRBV27, the J call TRBJ1-2; 9 bases line up with TRBD1. Germline values: CDR1 MNHEY, CDR2 SMNVEV (reference sequence). This CDR3 has 13 amino acids. Trimming removed 4 bases from V and 6 bases from J; junction bases left unmatched: 3. DNA for the CDR3: TGTGCCAGCAGTTCACAGGGGGCCCATGGCTACACCTTC. Protein: CASSSQGAHGYTF.

The gene calls are TRBV7-9 and TRBJ1-2; a possible D gene is TRBD1 (6 bases). The V gene's germline CDR1 is SEHNR and CDR2 FQNEAQ (reference sequence). CDR3 size: 15 residues. The V gene lost 5 bases and the J gene lost 5 bases, with 18 bases spanning the gap. This chain's CDR3 is CASSRDQGRGYGYTF. CDR3 DNA sequence: TGTGCCAGCAGCCGTGACCAGGGGCGAGGATATGGCTACACCTTC.

The J gene is TRBJ1-1, the V gene TRBV27; a possible D gene is TRBD1 (5 bases). CDR1 MNHEY and CDR2 SMNVEV come from the germline V gene (reference sequence). Trimming left V 5 bases short and J 8 bases short, with 15 bases between. The CDR3 covers 13 residues. CDR3 nucleotide sequence: TGTGCCAGCAGTCCAAGGGCCCGGGGGGAAGCTTTCTTT. It is translated as CASSPRARGEAFF.

This chain joins TRBV7-3 and TRBJ2-3; 15 positions match TRBD2. CDR1 SGHTA and CDR2 FQGTGA come from the germline V gene. Trimming removed 5 bases from V and 3 bases from J; junction bases left unmatched: 6. This CDR3 has 17 residues. In DNA, the CDR3 is TGTGCCAGCAGCCCGCGGACTAGCGGGAGGGGTACAGATACGCAGTATTTT. The encoded protein is CASSPRTSGRGTDTQYF.

This clone occurred once. The chain couples TRBV24-1 to TRBJ2-1, with 10 positions matching TRBD2. Germline assignment: CDR1 KGHDR and CDR2 SFDVKD. The CDR3 extends over 15 amino acids. Trimming cost V 4 bases and J 4 bases; bases outside gene matches: 3. The CDR3 coding sequence is TGTGCCACCAGTGAATTAGCGGGAGGTTACAATGAGCAGTTCTTC. Amino acids: CATSELAGGYNEQFF.

In DNA form, the CDR3 reads TGTGCCAGTAGTACCCGGACAGGGTCTGGGGCCAACGTCCTGACTTTC. Residues: CASSTRTGSGANVLTF. The rearrangement joins TRBV19 to TRBJ2-6; 8 bases match TRBD1. The CDR3 spans 16 residues. J gave up 1 base and V 4 bases, and 3 bases lay outside the gene matches. Germline V gene lookup returns CDR1 LNHDA and CDR2 SQIVND (reference sequence).